This T cell receptor (beta chain) was recorded in a study of cytomegalovirus exposure and HLA in healthy donors. It was with 60 Vbeta and 13 Jbeta primers that the PCR ran. The assay was immunoSEQ multiplex PCR, and TCRdb's table has in-frame clones only and misses some. The table shows about 170,000 clones, with approximately 80% occurring only once. The study's findings and limits: The study put 150 or so TCR beta chains on its list as cytomegalovirus-associated.

The CDR3 covers 15 residues. Germline V CDR1 and CDR2: SGHAT, FQNNGV. Trimming took 4 bases from V and 7 from J, leaving 16 bases between them. As for this clone: The antigen is not known.

The clonotype was recovered from a woman aged 50 to 65 in good health and CMV-seropositive. The chain uses TRBV11-2 and TRBJ2-2; possibly TRBD1 for D (5 bases). Sequenced material: PBMCs. CDR3 sequence: CASSSSQGYVGELFF. CDR3 nucleotides: TGTGCCAGCAGCTCATCCCAGGGATATGTCGGGGAGCTGTTTTTT.